This T cell receptor (beta chain) was identified during a study of blood T cell repertoires in COVID-19. Study-level background: Sample material is recorded as cDNA or gDNA derived from T cells, B-cell-depleted T cells, or PBMCs.

There are a few counts of this clone. In the original analysis: By means of reference gene primer amplification, nucleated cell counts were estimated. Repertoires were generated with immunoSEQ multiplex PCR, while TCRdb's copy carries only in-frame clones and drops some. Clone size and V and J calls were adopted from that table, with D and trimming inferred from the DNA. Altogether about 110,000 clones are present, roughly 82% being singletons, with the ten largest covering about 15%. CDR1 and CDR2 from the germline V gene are SGHNT and YENEEA. The CDR3 has 17 residues. V dropped 5 bases and J dropped 7 bases, with 24 bases sitting between them.

The sample was peripheral blood. This chain links TRBV11-3 with TRBJ2-1, with D maybe TRBD2 (6 bases). The TCR originated in a woman in her sixties or seventies with acute or convalescent COVID-19. The CDR3 region is CASSPGLFGTSGNEQFF. CDR3 bases: TGTGCCAGCAGCCCCGGGTTGTTTGGGACTTCAGGGAATGAGCAGTTCTTC.